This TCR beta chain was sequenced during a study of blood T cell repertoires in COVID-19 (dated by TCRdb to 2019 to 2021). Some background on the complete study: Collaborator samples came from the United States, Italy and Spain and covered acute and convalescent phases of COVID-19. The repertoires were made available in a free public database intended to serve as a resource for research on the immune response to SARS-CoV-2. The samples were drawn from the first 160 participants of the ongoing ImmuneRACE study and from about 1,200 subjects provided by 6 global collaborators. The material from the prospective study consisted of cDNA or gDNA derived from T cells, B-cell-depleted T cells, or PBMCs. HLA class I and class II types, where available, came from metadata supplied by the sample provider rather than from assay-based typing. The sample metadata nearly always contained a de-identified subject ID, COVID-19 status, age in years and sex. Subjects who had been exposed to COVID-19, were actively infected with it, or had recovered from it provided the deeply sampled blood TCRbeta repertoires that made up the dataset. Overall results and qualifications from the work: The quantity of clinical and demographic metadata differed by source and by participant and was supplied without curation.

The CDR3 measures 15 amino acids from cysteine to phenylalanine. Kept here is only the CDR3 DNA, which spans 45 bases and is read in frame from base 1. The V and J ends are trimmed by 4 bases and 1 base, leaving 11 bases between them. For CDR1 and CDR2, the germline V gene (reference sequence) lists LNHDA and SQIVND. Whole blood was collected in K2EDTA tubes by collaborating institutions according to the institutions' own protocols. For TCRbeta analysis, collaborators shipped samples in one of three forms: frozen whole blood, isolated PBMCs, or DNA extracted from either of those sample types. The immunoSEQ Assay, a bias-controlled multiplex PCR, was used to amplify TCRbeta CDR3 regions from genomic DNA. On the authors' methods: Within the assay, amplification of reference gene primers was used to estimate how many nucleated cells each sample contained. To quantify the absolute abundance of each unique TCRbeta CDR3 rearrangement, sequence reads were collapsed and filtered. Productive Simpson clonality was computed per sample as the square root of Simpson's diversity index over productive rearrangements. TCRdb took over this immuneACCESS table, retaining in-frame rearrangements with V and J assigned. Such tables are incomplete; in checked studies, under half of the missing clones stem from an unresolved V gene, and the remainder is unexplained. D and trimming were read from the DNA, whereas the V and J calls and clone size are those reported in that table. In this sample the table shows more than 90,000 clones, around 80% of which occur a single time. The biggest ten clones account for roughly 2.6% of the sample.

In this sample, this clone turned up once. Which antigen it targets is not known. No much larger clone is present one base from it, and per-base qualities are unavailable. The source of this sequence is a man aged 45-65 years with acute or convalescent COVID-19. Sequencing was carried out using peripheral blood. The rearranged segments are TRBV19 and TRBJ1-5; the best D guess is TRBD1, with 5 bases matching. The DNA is TGTGCCAGTAGTAGGCAGGGAATGAGCAATCAGCCCCAGCATTTT. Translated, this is CASSRQGMSNQPQHF.